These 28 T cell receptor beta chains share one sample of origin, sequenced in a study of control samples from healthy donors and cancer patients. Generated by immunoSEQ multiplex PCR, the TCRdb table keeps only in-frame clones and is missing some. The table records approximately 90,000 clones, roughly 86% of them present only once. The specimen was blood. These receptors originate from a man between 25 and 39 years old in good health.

The CDR3: CASSISLGNEQFF. DNA of the CDR3: TGTGCCAGTAGTATTTCCCTCGGGAATGAGCAGTTCTTC. V gene TRBV19 combines with J gene TRBJ2-1; D remains ambiguous. CDR1 is LNHDA and CDR2 is SQIVND in the germline V gene (reference sequence). The CDR3 totals 13 residues. The V end lost 3 bases, the J end lost 7 bases, and 10 bases lay between the germline ends.

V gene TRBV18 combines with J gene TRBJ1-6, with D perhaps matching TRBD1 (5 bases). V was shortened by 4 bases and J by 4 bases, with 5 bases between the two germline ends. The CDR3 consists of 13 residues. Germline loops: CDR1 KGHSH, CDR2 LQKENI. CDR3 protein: CASSQGYNSPLHF. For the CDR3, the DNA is TGTGCCAGCTCACAGGGGTATAATTCACCCCTCCACTTT.

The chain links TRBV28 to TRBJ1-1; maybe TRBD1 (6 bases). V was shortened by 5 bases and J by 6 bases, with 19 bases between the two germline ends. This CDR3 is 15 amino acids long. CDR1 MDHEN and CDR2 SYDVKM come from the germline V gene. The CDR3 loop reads CASSTPGAFISEAFF. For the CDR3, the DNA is TGTGCCAGCAGTACCCCAGGGGCCTTTATCTCTGAAGCTTTCTTT. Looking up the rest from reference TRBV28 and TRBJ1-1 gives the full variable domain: DVKVTQSSRYLVKRTGEKVFLECVQDMDHENMFWYRQDPGLGLRLIYFSYDVKMKEKGDIPEGYSVSREKKERFSLILESASTNQTSMYLCASSTPGAFISEAFFGQGTRLTVV.

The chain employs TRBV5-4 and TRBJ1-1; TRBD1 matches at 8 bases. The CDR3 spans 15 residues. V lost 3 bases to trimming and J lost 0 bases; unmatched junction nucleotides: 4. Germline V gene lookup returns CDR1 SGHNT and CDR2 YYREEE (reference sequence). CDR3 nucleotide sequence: TGTGCCAGCAGCTGGGGGACAGGAGTGAACACTGAAGCTTTCTTT. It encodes CASSWGTGVNTEAFF.

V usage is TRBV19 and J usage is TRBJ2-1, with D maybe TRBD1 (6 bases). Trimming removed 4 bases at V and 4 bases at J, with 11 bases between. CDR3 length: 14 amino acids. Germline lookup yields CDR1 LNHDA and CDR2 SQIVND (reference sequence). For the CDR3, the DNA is TGTGCCAGTAGTAGACCAGGACAGTACAATGAGCAGTTCTTC. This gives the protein CASSRPGQYNEQFF.

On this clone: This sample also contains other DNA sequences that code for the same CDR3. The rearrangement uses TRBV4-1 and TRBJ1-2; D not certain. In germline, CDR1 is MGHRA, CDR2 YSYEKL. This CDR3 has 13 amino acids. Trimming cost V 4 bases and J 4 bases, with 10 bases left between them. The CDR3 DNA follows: TGCGCCAGCAGCCCCACGGGCGGCTATGGCTACACCTTC. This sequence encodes CASSPTGGYGYTF.

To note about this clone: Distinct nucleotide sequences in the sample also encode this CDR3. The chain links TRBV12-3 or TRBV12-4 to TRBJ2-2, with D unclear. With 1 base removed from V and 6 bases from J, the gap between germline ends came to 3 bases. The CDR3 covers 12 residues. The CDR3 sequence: CASSLGAGELFF. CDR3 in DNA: TGTGCCAGCAGTTTAGGGGCCGGGGAGCTGTTTTTT.

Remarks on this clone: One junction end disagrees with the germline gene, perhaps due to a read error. CDR3 nucleotides: TGTGCTAGCAGCCAGCAACCTAGGGGGCGGGGAGAGACCCAGTACTTC. This translates into CASSQQPRGRGETQYF. This chain connects TRBV7-7 to TRBJ2-5, with D possibly being TRBD1 (7 bases). Germline lookup yields CDR1 SSHAT and CDR2 FNYEAQ (reference sequence). This CDR3 spans 16 amino acids.

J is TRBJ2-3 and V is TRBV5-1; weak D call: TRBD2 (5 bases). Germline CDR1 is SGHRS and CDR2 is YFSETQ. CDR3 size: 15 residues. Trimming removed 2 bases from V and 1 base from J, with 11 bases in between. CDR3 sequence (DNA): TGCGCCAGCAGCTTATTAGCGTCTGGCACAGATACGCAGTATTTT. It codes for CASSLLASGTDTQYF.

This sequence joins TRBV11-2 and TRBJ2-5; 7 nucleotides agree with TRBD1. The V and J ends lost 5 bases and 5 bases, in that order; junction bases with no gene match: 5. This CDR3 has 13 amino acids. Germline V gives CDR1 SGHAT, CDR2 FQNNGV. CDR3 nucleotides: TGTGCCAGCAGCATTAGGGGGCGGGAGACCCAGTACTTC. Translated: CASSIRGRETQYF.

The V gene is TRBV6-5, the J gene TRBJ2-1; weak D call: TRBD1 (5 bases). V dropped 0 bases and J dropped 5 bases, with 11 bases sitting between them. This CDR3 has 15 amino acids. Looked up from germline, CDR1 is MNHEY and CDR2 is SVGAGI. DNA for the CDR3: TGTGCCAGCAGTTACTCCAGGGCGCAAGACAATGAGCAGTTCTTC. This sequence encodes CASSYSRAQDNEQFF.

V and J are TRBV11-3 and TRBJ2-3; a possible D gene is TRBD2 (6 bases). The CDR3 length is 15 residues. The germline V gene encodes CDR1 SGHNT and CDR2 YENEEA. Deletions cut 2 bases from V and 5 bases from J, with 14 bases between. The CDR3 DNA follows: TGTGCCAGCAGCTTAATGGGCCAAGCGGGAGATACGCAGTATTTT. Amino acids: CASSLMGQAGDTQYF.

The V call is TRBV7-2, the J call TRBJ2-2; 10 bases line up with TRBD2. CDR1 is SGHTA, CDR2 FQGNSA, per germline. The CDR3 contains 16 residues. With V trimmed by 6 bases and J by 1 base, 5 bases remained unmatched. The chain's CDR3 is CASRSSGGQNTGELFF. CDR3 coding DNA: TGTGCCAGCAGGTCTAGCGGGGGTCAGAACACCGGGGAGCTGTTTTTT.

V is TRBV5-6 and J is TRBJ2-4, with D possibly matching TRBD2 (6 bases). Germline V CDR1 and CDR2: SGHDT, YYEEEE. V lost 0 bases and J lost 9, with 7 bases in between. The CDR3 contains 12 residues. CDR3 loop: CASSLVGGIQYF. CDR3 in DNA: TGTGCCAGCAGCTTGGTGGGGGGCATTCAGTACTTC.

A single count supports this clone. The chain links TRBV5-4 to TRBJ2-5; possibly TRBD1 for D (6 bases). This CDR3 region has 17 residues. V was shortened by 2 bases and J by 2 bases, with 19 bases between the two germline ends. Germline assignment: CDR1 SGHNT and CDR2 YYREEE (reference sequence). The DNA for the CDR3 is TGTGCCAGCAGCTTTCGACTCCTAGGGACACCGCAAGAGACCCAGTACTTC. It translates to CASSFRLLGTPQETQYF.

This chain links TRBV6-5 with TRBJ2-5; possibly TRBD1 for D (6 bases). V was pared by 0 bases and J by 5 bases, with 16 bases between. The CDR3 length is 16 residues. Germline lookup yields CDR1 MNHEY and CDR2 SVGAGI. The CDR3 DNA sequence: TGTGCCAGCAGTTACTCGGGGGCAGGGTCCCCGGAGACCCAGTACTTC. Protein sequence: CASSYSGAGSPETQYF.

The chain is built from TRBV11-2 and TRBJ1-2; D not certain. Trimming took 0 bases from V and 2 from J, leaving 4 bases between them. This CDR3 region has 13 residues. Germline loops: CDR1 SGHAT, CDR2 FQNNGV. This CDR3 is CASSLDGNYGYTF. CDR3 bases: TGTGCCAGCAGCTTAGACGGGAACTATGGCTACACCTTC. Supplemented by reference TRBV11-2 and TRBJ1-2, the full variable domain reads EAGVAQSPRYKIIEKRQSVAFWCNPISGHATLYWYQQILGQGPKLLIQFQNNGVVDDSQLPKDRFSAERLKGVDSTLKIQPAKLEDSAVYLCASSLDGNYGYTFGSGTRLTVV.

CDR3 DNA: TGTGCCAGCACCCAGGGAGGTAATTCTATAAACTATGGCTACACCTTC. Protein: CASTQGGNSINYGYTF. The chain joins TRBV5-6 to TRBJ1-2, with D possibly being TRBD1 (5 bases). The CDR3 is made up of 16 amino acids. V was shortened by 6 bases and J by 2 bases, with 20 bases between the two germline ends. The germline gives CDR1 SGHDT, CDR2 YYEEEE. Looking up the rest from reference TRBV5-6 and TRBJ1-2 gives the full variable domain: DAGVTQSPTHLIKTRGQQVTLRCSPKSGHDTVSWYQQALGQGPQFIFQYYEEEERQRGNFPDRFSGHQFPNYSSELNVNALLLGDSALYLCASTQGGNSINYGYTFGSGTRLTVV.

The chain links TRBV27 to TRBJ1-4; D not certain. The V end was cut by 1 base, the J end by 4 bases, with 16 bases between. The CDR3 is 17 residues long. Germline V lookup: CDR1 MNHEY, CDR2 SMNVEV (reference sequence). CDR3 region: CASSLFASPRSNEKLFF. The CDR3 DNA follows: TGTGCCAGCAGTTTATTTGCCTCCCCAAGAAGTAATGAAAAACTGTTTTTT.

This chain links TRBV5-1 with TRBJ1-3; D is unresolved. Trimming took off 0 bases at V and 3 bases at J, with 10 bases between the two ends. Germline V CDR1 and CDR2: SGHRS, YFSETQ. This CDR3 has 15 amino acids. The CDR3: CASSLVPQRGNTIYF. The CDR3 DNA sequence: TGCGCCAGCAGCTTGGTTCCTCAGCGTGGAAACACCATATATTTT.

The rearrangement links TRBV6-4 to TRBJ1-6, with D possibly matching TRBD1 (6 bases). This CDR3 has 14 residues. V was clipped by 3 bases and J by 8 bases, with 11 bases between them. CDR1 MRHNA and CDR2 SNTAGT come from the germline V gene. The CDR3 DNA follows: TGTGCCAGCAGTGAGCGGGGGGCGGATTCACCCCTCCACTTT. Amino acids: CASSERGADSPLHF.

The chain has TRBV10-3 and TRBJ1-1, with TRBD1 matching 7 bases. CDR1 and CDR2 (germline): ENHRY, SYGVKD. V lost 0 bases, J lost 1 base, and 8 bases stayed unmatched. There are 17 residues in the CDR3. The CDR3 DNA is TGTGCCATCAGTGAGTCAGGACAGGAAGGAGGGAACACTGAAGCTTTCTTT. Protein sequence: CAISESGQEGGNTEAFF.

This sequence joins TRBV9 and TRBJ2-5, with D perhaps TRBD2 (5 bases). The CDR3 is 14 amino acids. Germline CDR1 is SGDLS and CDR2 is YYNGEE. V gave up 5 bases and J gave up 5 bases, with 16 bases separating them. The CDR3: CASSEPSQAETQYF. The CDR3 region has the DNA TGTGCCAGCAGTGAACCTAGCCAGGCGGAGACCCAGTACTTC. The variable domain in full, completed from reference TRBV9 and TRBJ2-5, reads DSGVTQTPKHLITATGQRVTLRCSPRSGDLSVYWYQQSLDQGLQFLIQYYNGEERAKGNILERFSAQQFPDLHSELNLSSLELGDSALYFCASSEPSQAETQYFGPGTRLLVL.

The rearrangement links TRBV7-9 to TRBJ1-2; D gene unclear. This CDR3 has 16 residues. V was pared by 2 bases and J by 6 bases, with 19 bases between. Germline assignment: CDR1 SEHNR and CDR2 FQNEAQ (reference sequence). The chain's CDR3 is CASSLSAGTPLHGYTF. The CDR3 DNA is TGTGCCAGCAGCTTAAGTGCAGGAACCCCTCTTCATGGCTACACCTTC.

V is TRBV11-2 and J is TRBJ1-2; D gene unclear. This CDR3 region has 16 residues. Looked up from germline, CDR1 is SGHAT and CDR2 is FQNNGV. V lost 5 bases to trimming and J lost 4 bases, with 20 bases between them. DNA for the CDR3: TGTGCCAGCAGCATCACGGATTTCCCGGGAGGCTATGGCTACACCTTC. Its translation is CASSITDFPGGYGYTF.

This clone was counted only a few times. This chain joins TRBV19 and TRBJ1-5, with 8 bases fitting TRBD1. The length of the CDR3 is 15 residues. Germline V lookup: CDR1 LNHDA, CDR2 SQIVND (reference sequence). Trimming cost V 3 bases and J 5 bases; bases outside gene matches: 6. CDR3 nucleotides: TGTGCCAGTAGTATCGCGGGACAGGTTGATCAGCCCCAGCATTTT. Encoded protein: CASSIAGQVDQPQHF.

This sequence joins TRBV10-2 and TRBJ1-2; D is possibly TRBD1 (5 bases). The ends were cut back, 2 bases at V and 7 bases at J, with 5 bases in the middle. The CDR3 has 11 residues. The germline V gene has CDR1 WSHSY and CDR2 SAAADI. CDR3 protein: CASSEQGGYTF. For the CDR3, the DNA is TGCGCCAGCAGTGAGCAGGGTGGCTACACCTTC.

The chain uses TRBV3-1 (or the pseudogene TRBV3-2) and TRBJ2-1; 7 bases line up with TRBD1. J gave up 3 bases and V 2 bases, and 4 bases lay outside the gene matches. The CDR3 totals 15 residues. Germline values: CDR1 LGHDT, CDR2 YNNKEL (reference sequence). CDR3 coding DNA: TGTGCCAGCAGCCAACCGGGACAGTACTACAATGAGCAGTTCTTC. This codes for CASSQPGQYYNEQFF.